This entry describes one TCR beta chain. The target antigen is unknown. Blood draws occurred at baseline, cycle 4 day 1, and cycle 7 day 1. Profiling relied on immunoSEQ multiplex PCR, and the TCRdb table lists in-frame clones only, not all of them. The sample lists roughly 64,000 clones; roughly 89% were seen once. After removal of 0 bases from V and 4 bases from J, the junction contained 1 base not matched to a gene. Germline V gives CDR1 KGHSH, CDR2 LQKENI. The CDR3 sequence is 15 residues long. This entry belongs to a study of OX40 agonist ivuxolimab in advanced cancers. At the level of the study: The diagnoses of dose-escalation patients were hepatocellular carcinoma, melanoma, renal cell or head and neck cancer. Findings and caveats of the study: Which antigen the expanded peripheral T cells recognized is unknown.

V usage is TRBV18 and J usage is TRBJ2-3; 10 bases align to TRBD2. The TCR comes from an adult with an advanced solid tumor such as melanoma, head and neck, liver or kidney cancer. The sequencing here drew on CD4+ or CD8+ T cells sorted from blood, taken in a trial of the OX40 agonist ivuxolimab. CDR3 residues: CASSPPLAGADTQYF. CDR3 in DNA: TGTGCCAGCTCACCACCCCTAGCGGGAGCAGATACGCAGTATTTT.